This passage covers 26 T cell receptor beta chains from one sample sequenced in a study of T cells after yellow fever vaccination. TCRdb analysed the 5' RACE reads with MiXCR anew, one entry per CDR3 protein. The sample records about 630,000 distinct CDR3 sequences, more than 9% being singletons. The sequencing here drew on PBMCs, taken on the day of the yellow fever booster vaccination. The receptors were gathered from a man aged 25-45 years who received the YFV17D yellow fever vaccine.

The chain combines TRBV5-5 with TRBJ1-1; D is unclear. The V end lost 1 base, the J end lost 3 bases, and 10 bases lay between the germline ends. The CDR3 is made up of 14 amino acids. Germline CDR1 reads SGHKS; CDR2 reads YYEKEE (reference sequence). The CDR3 coding sequence is TGTGCCAGCAGCTTGCCGGGAGGGTACACTGAAGCTTTCTTT. Protein product: CASSLPGGYTEAFF.

A remark on this clonotype: A clone one base away is much larger, so this may be a read error. The chain is built from TRBV5-1 and TRBJ2-5; the D is unclear. Germline assignment: CDR1 SGHRS and CDR2 YFSETQ. Trimming left V 2 bases short and J 3 bases short, with 5 bases between. The CDR3 length is 12 residues. DNA for the CDR3: TGCGCCAGCAGCTTCGAGGAAGAGACCCAGTACTTC. This encodes CASSFEEETQYF.

This clonotype turned up a few times. The chain combines TRBV20-1 with TRBJ2-5; D may be TRBD2 (6 bases). This CDR3 spans 15 amino acids. Germline lookup yields CDR1 DFQATT and CDR2 SNEGSKA (reference sequence). Trimming cost V 5 bases and J 2 bases, with 18 bases left between them. This CDR3 is CSAEFPGLLQETQYF. CDR3 DNA sequence: TGCAGTGCTGAGTTTCCGGGACTGTTACAAGAGACCCAGTACTTC.

V gene TRBV9 combines with J gene TRBJ2-3; 11 nucleotides agree with TRBD2. The CDR3 is 17 amino acids. Germline CDR1 is SGDLS and CDR2 is YYNGEE. Trimming cost V 0 bases and J 2 bases; bases outside gene matches: 5. CDR3 sequence (DNA): TGTGCCAGCAGCGTAGCAGCTAGCGGGGGGTTCACAGATACGCAGTATTTT. It specifies CASSVAASGGFTDTQYF.

The chain joins TRBV20-1 to TRBJ2-1, with TRBD1 identical over 9 bases. Losses at the gene ends were 6 bases for V and 7 bases for J; bases not matched to a gene: 10. This CDR3 contains 14 residues. CDR1 DFQATT and CDR2 SNEGSKA come from the germline V gene (reference sequence). For the CDR3, the DNA is TGCAGTGCCACCGGGACAGGGACCAAGAATGAGCAGTTCTTC. Protein product: CSATGTGTKNEQFF.

CDR3 sequence (DNA): TGCAGTGCTCCCGTTTTACAAGAGACCCAGTACTTC. Residues: CSAPVLQETQYF. This sequence joins TRBV20-1 and TRBJ2-5; D is undetermined. Germline V CDR1 and CDR2: DFQATT, SNEGSKA (reference sequence). V lost 5 bases and J lost 2, with 9 bases in between. The CDR3 loop spans 12 amino acids.

This clonotype was picked up a small number of times. J is TRBJ2-3 and V is TRBV6-5; tentatively, D is TRBD1 or TRBD2 (6 bases each). The germline V gene encodes CDR1 MNHEY and CDR2 SVGAGI. The V and J ends lost 2 bases and 4 bases respectively, with 16 bases between them. This CDR3 region has 16 residues. The CDR3 nucleotides read TGTGCCAGCAGTTACACAGGGAGGAGTGGAGCAGATACGCAGTATTTT. Amino acids: CASSYTGRSGADTQYF.

In its sample, this clonotype was seen a few times. The rearrangement links TRBV6-1 to TRBJ2-7; the match to TRBD2 covers 7 bases. The germline V gene encodes CDR1 MNHNS and CDR2 SASEGT. V lost 7 bases, J lost 4 bases, and 16 bases stayed unmatched. The CDR3 spans 16 residues. CDR3 nucleotides: TGTGCCAGCACTCCGGCTAGCGGACAACCGGGGTACGAGCAGTACTTC. Translation: CASTPASGQPGYEQYF.

J is TRBJ2-5 and V is TRBV21-1. TRBV21-1 is noted as a pseudogene. The CDR3 loop spans 16 amino acids. The chain's CDR3 is CASSKACGPRVGTQYF. Written as DNA, the CDR3 is TGTGCCAGCAGCAAAGCATGTGGTCCACGCGTGGGGACCCAGTACTTC.

This clonotype was seen repeatedly, ten times or more. The chain recombines TRBV20-1 with TRBJ2-7; no firm D call. From germline, CDR1 is DFQATT and CDR2 SNEGSKA (reference sequence). V was trimmed by 4 bases and J by 0 bases, leaving 10 bases between them. The CDR3 is 13 residues long. CDR3 amino acids: CSAKSATSYEQYF. The CDR3 nucleotides are TGCAGTGCTAAAAGCGCCACCTCCTACGAGCAGTACTTC.

This clonotype was seen a handful of times. This rearrangement joins TRBV29-1 to TRBJ2-7; 9 bases are a match to TRBD1. CDR3 length: 14 residues. From germline, CDR1 is SQVTM and CDR2 ANQGSEA. Germline trimming cut 3 bases from V and 3 bases from J; bases unmatched to any gene: 6. The CDR3 reads CSVDSSGQGYEQYF. CDR3 coding DNA: TGCAGCGTTGATTCATCGGGACAGGGCTACGAGCAGTACTTC.

The gene calls are TRBV19 and TRBJ2-3; D might be TRBD1 or TRBD2, each matching 5 bases. This CDR3 comprises 13 residues. Germline loops: CDR1 LNHDA, CDR2 SQIVND (reference sequence). The V and J ends lost 10 bases and 1 base respectively, with 12 bases between them. The CDR3 nucleotides are TGTGCCACCTCACAGGAGGGCACAGATACGCAGTATTTT. Translated: CATSQEGTDTQYF.

CDR3 region: CSAVRTRPLSTDTQYF. CDR3 nucleotides: TGCAGTGCCGTGCGTACTAGACCTCTCAGCACAGATACGCAGTATTTT. The chain carries TRBV20-1 and TRBJ2-3, with D possibly being TRBD2 (5 bases). Germline lookup yields CDR1 DFQATT and CDR2 SNEGSKA (reference sequence). With 6 bases removed from V and 0 bases from J, the gap between germline ends came to 19 bases. This CDR3 region has 16 residues.

This clonotype was recorded many times. The rearrangement joins TRBV5-1 to TRBJ2-7, with a weak D call TRBD2 (7 bases). The germline V gene encodes CDR1 SGHRS and CDR2 YFSETQ. This CDR3 has 16 amino acids. V was trimmed by 2 bases and J by 3 bases, leaving 18 bases between them. The CDR3: CASSFPMGGANYEQYF. CDR3 bases: TGCGCCAGCAGCTTCCCTATGGGGGGGGCTAACTACGAGCAGTACTTC.

This clonotype occurred a few times. The V and J genes are TRBV20-1 and TRBJ2-3; TRBD2 matches 12 bases. Trimming at V came to 2 bases and at J to 4 bases, leaving 1 base not matched to a gene. The CDR3 runs 14 residues. Germline CDR1 is DFQATT and CDR2 is SNEGSKA (reference sequence). The CDR3 loop reads CSARLAGGSDTQYF. The DNA of the CDR3 is TGCAGTGCTAGACTAGCGGGAGGGTCAGATACGCAGTATTTT.

The chain employs TRBV12-3 or TRBV12-4 and TRBJ2-1, with TRBD2 matching over 13 bases. V gave up 6 bases and J gave up 6 bases; unmatched junction bases: 11. CDR3 size: 17 residues. CDR3 nucleotide sequence: TGTGCCAGCAGGCCTACTAGCGGGAGGGCCTTTGGCAATGAGCAGTTCTTC. Its protein product is CASRPTSGRAFGNEQFF.

V gene TRBV15 combines with J gene TRBJ2-3; TRBD1 might be the D (5 bases). V shed 5 bases and J shed 0 bases, with 12 bases lying between them. Looked up from germline, CDR1 is LNHNV and CDR2 is YYDKDF (reference sequence). The CDR3 is made up of 15 amino acids. The CDR3: CATSRTGSSTDTQYF. The CDR3 coding sequence is TGTGCCACCAGCCGTACAGGTAGTAGCACAGATACGCAGTATTTT.

This clonotype was recorded a few times. V gene TRBV10-2 combines with J gene TRBJ1-4; possibly TRBD1 for D (5 bases). The CDR3 has 14 residues. V was cut by 5 bases and J by 7 bases, with 14 bases left in between. Germline V CDR1 and CDR2: WSHSY, SAAADI. CDR3 coding DNA: TGCGCCAGCAGTACCGGGACTAGCGGTGAAAAACTGTTTTTT. Amino acids: CASSTGTSGEKLFF.

The gene calls are TRBV6-1 and TRBJ2-1, with a tentative D call TRBD2 (7 bases). Deletions cut 1 base from V and 14 bases from J, with 9 bases between. Germline CDR1 and CDR2: MNHNS and SASEGT. The length of the CDR3 is 11 residues. CDR3 region: CASSEEGGEFF. CDR3 coding DNA: TGTGCCAGCAGTGAAGAGGGGGGGGAGTTCTTC.

This clonotype appeared a few times. CDR3 in amino acids: CAISKDGYGYTF. CDR3 DNA: TGTGCCATCAGTAAGGACGGCTATGGCTACACCTTC. This chain links TRBV10-3 with TRBJ1-2; no clear D gene. The CDR3 contains 12 residues. CDR1 and CDR2 from the germline V gene are ENHRY and SYGVKD. Between the trimmed V and J ends, which lost 5 bases and 4 bases, there was a span of 8 bases.

In its sample, this clonotype was seen a few times. The chain recombines TRBV5-5 with TRBJ2-5; weak D call: TRBD1 (6 bases). V lost 2 bases and J lost 1, with 15 bases in between. From germline, CDR1 is SGHKS and CDR2 YYEKEE (reference sequence). There are 16 residues in the CDR3. CDR3 sequence (DNA): TGTGCCAGCAGCTTAGAACGGACAGCTCTCCAAGAGACCCAGTACTTC. It codes for CASSLERTALQETQYF.

This clonotype was recorded many times. The chain joins TRBV5-1 to TRBJ2-2; 8 nucleotides line up with TRBD2. Germline trimming cut 4 bases from V and 4 bases from J; bases unmatched to any gene: 3. The CDR3 has 14 amino acids. Germline V CDR1 and CDR2: SGHRS, YFSETQ. The CDR3 DNA is TGCGCCAGCAGCGCGACTAGCGCCACCGGGGAGCTGTTTTTT. It translates to CASSATSATGELFF.

In its sample, this clonotype was seen a few times. The chain has TRBV7-9 and TRBJ2-7, with D perhaps TRBD2 (6 bases). Trimming left V 5 bases short and J 0 bases short, with 17 bases between. In germline, CDR1 is SEHNR, CDR2 FQNEAQ (reference sequence). This CDR3 is 16 amino acids long. The CDR3 sequence is CASSLRGSGSSYEQYF. In nucleotides, the CDR3 is TGTGCCAGCAGCCTCCGAGGTAGCGGATCCTCCTACGAGCAGTACTTC.

The chain combines TRBV5-1 with TRBJ1-5; D unresolved. The ends were cut back, 3 bases at V and 0 bases at J, with 7 bases in the middle. Germline CDR1 is SGHRS and CDR2 is YFSETQ. This CDR3 is built from 14 residues. The CDR3 loop is CASSSGPSNQPQHF. The CDR3 region has the DNA TGCGCCAGCAGCTCCGGGCCTAGCAATCAGCCCCAGCATTTT.

The chain recombines TRBV14 with TRBJ2-7; the D gene is possibly TRBD2 (6 bases). V lost 1 base to trimming and J lost 2 bases, with 12 bases between them. Germline V gene data show CDR1 as SGHDN and CDR2 as FVKESK. This CDR3 is built from 15 residues. CDR3 amino acids: CASSQVGLRTYEQYF. The DNA of the CDR3 is TGTGCCAGCAGCCAAGTTGGACTAAGGACCTACGAGCAGTACTTC.

This clonotype was observed a few times. The chain links TRBV29-1 to TRBJ2-4; weak D call: TRBD2 (6 bases). Deletions cut 7 bases from V and 8 bases from J, with 15 bases between. The germline V gene encodes CDR1 SQVTM and CDR2 ANQGSEA. The CDR3 totals 12 residues. CDR3 loop: CSADGGSDIQYF. CDR3 nucleotide sequence: TGCAGCGCTGACGGAGGGTCGGACATTCAGTACTTC.